The TCR beta chain described here comes from a study of shared clonotypes between healthy human individuals. CDR1 SGHTA and CDR2 FQGNSA come from the germline V gene. V was shortened by 1 base and J by 8 bases, with 14 bases between the two germline ends. The length of the CDR3 is 14 residues. Clones were sequenced by immunoSEQ multiplex PCR, and TCRdb holds only the in-frame ones, with some missing. In the table there are roughly 2.6 million clones, approximately 90% of which are singletons. The specimen sequenced was naive CD4+ T cells sorted from blood. Specified subset: CD45RA+ positively selected. The rearrangement uses TRBV7-2 and TRBJ1-2; no definite D call. The sequence derives from a man younger than 35 in good health. CDR3 sequence reads: CASSLGGSRWGYTF. DNA of the CDR3: TGTGCCAGCAGCTTAGGAGGGTCGAGGTGGGGCTACACCTTC.